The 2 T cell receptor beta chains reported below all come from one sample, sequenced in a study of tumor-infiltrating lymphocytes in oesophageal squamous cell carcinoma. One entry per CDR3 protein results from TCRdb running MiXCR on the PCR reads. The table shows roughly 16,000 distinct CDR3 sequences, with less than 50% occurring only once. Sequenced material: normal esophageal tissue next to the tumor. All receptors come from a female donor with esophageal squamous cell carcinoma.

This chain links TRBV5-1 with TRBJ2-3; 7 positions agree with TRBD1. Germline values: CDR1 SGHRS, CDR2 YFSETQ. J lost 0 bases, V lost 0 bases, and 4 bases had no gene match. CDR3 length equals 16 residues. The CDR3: CASSLGDRPSTDTQYF. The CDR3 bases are TGCGCCAGCAGCTTGGGGGACAGACCTAGCACAGATACGCAGTATTTT.

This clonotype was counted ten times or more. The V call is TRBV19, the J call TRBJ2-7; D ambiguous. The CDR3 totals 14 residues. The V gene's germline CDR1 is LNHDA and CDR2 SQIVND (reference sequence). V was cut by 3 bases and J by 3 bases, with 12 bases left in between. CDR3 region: CASSISSKGYEQYF. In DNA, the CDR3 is TGTGCCAGTAGTATCTCAAGCAAGGGCTACGAGCAGTACTTC.